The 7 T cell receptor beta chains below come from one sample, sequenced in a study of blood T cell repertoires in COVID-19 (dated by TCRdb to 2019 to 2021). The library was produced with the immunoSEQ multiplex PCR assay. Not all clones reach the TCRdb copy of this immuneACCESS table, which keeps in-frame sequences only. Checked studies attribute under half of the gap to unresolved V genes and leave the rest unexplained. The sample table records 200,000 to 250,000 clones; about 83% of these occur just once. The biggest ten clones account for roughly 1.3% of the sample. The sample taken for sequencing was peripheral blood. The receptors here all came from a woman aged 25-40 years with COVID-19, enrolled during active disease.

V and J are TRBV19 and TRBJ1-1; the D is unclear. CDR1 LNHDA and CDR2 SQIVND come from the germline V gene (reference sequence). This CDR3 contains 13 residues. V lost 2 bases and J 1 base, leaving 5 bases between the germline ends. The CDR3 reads CASSISGNTEAFF. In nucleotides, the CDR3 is TGTGCCAGTAGTATATCGGGGAACACTGAAGCTTTCTTT.

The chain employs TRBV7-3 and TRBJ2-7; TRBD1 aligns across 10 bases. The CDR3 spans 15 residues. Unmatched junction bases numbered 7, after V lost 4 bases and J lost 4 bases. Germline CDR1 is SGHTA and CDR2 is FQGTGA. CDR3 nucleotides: TGTGCCAGCAGCTCCTGGACAGGGGGATTATACGAGCAGTACTTC. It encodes CASSSWTGGLYEQYF.

The CDR3 coding sequence is TGTGCCAGCAGCCAAACCGCAGACACTGAAGCTTTCTTT. Its protein is CASSQTADTEAFF. The V gene is TRBV14, the J gene TRBJ1-1, with D unclear. The CDR3 has 13 residues. Trimming removed 2 bases from V and 3 bases from J, with 7 bases in between. Germline CDR1 SGHDN, CDR2 FVKESK.

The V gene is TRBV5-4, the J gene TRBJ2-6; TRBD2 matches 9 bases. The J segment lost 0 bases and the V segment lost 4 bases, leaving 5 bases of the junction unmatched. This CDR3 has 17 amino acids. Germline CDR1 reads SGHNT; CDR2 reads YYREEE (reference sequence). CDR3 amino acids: CASSKSGGRSGANVLTF. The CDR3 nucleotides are TGTGCCAGCAGCAAGAGCGGGGGGCGCTCTGGGGCCAACGTCCTGACTTTC.

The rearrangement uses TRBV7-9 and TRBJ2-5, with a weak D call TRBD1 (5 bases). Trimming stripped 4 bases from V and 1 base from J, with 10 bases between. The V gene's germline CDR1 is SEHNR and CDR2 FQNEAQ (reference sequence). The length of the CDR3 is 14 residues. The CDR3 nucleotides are TGTGCCAGCAGCTCTTACAGGAGCCAAGAGACCCAGTACTTC. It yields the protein CASSSYRSQETQYF.

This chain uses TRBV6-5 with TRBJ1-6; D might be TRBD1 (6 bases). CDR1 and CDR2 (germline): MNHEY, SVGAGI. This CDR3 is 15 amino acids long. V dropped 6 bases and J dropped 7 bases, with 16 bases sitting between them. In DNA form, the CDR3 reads TGTGCCAGCAGGCGGACAGAGCTAAAGAATTCACCCCTCCACTTT. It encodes CASRRTELKNSPLHF.

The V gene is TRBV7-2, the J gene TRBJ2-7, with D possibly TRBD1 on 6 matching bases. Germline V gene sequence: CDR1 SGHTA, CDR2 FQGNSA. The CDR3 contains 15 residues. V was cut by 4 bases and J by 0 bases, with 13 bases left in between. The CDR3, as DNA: TGTGCCAGCAGCTCCTCCGTAGGGGGCTCCTACGAGCAGTACTTC. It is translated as CASSSSVGGSYEQYF.